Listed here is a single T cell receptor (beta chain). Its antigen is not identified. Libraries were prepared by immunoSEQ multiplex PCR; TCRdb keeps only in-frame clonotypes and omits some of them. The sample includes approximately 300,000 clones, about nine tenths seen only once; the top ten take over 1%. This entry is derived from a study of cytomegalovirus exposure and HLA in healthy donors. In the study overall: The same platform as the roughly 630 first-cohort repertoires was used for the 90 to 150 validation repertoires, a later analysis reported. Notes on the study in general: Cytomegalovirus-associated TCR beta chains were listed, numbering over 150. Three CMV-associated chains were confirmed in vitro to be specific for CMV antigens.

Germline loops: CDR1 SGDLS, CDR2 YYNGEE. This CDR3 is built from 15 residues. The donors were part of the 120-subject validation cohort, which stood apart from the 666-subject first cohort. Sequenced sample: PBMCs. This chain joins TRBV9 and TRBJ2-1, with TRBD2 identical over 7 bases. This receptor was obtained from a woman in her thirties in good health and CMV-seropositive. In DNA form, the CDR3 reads TGTGTCCCGTGTTTGAAGCGGGGAACCTACAATGAGCAGTTCTTC. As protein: CVPCLKRGTYNEQFF.